This T cell receptor (beta chain) is drawn from a study of blood T cell repertoires in COVID-19. Only one count was recorded for this clone. V was pared by 9 bases and J by 3 bases, with 7 bases of the junction left unmatched. Germline lookup yields CDR1 KGHDR and CDR2 SFDVKD. The CDR3 covers 14 residues. Generated by immunoSEQ multiplex PCR, the TCRdb table keeps only in-frame clones and is missing some. The sample yields under 350,000 clones, roughly 86% seen once. The TCR originated in a young man with active or convalescent COVID-19. Sequenced material: peripheral blood. The gene calls are TRBV24-1 and TRBJ2-1, with 7 positions matching TRBD2. CDR3 amino acids: CATQRASGYNEQFF. In DNA, the CDR3 is TGTGCCACCCAACGGGCTAGCGGCTACAATGAGCAGTTCTTC.